The 30 T cell receptor beta chains in this list originate from one sample, sequenced in a study of CD8 T cells in ankylosing spondylitis. MiXCR, applied by TCRdb to the 5' RACE reads, yields one record per CDR3 protein. The data contain some 140,000 distinct CDR3 sequences, 17% of them singletons. These receptors' targets are unknown. Study observations and caveats: Characteristic, it appeared, of ankylosing spondylitis blood was a TCR beta motif of eight highly homologous variants.

Sequencing input: blood, either unsorted or a sorted T cell fraction (not recorded which). The receptors shown here come from a male donor with ankylosing spondylitis.

This clonotype has at least ten counts. The rearrangement uses TRBV29-1 and TRBJ2-1, with a weak D call TRBD2 (6 bases). Germline-derived CDR1 and CDR2 are SQVTM and ANQGSEA. CDR3 size: 14 residues. The V gene lost 5 bases and the J gene lost 0 bases, with 11 bases spanning the gap. The CDR3 nucleotides are TGCAGCGTTACTAGCAGCGGCTCCTACAATGAGCAGTTCTTC. Its translation is CSVTSSGSYNEQFF.

CDR3: CATSDLASGTQEDTQYF. DNA for the CDR3: TGTGCCACCAGTGATTTGGCTAGCGGGACCCAGGAAGATACGCAGTATTTT. This rearrangement joins TRBV24-1 to TRBJ2-3; 9 bases match TRBD2. This CDR3 has 17 residues. CDR1 and CDR2 (germline): KGHDR, SFDVKD. The junction had 8 bases not matched to a gene; V was cut back by 0 bases and J by 5 bases.

This sequence joins TRBV7-9 and TRBJ2-1, with D hard to call. The V gene lost 3 bases and the J gene lost 0 bases, with 6 bases spanning the gap. The CDR3 has 14 amino acids. CDR1 and CDR2 from the germline V gene are SEHNR and FQNEAQ (reference sequence). This CDR3 reads CASSFPISYNEQFF. CDR3 DNA sequence: TGTGCCAGCAGCTTTCCGATCTCCTACAATGAGCAGTTCTTC.

Only a few counts were recorded for this clonotype. This rearrangement joins TRBV4-1 to TRBJ2-7; no clear D. Germline CDR1 is MGHRA and CDR2 is YSYEKL. The CDR3 is made up of 12 amino acids. The V gene lost 0 bases and the J gene lost 4 bases, with 4 bases spanning the gap. Written as DNA, the CDR3 is TGCGCCAGCAGCCAAGATTTATACGAGCAGTACTTC. It codes for CASSQDLYEQYF.

The chain combines TRBV9 with TRBJ2-7; 8 nucleotides align to TRBD1. CDR3 size: 16 residues. V shed 4 bases and J 7 bases; nucleotides not matched to a gene: 16. CDR1 and CDR2 from the germline V gene are SGDLS and YYNGEE. The CDR3 reads CASSPPAGQDFGEQYF. As DNA, the CDR3 is TGTGCCAGCAGCCCCCCTGCGGGACAGGATTTCGGGGAGCAGTACTTC.

Here the CDR3 reads CASSPTVALQETQYF. Here the CDR3 DNA reads TGTGCCAGCAGTCCCACTGTAGCGCTACAAGAGACCCAGTACTTC. The chain links TRBV27 to TRBJ2-5; TRBD2 is a possible D gene (5 bases). Germline values: CDR1 MNHEY, CDR2 SMNVEV (reference sequence). The CDR3 has 15 amino acids. Trimming removed 5 bases from V and 2 bases from J, with 15 bases in between.

This clonotype was counted many times. This rearrangement joins TRBV28 to TRBJ1-1, with D tentatively TRBD1 (5 bases). CDR3 length: 15 amino acids. Between the trimmed V and J ends, which lost 2 bases and 5 bases, there was a span of 15 bases. Looked up from germline, CDR1 is MDHEN and CDR2 is SYDVKM. DNA of the CDR3: TGTGCCAGCAGTTTAAAAATCGCAGGGCTGACTGAAGCTTTCTTT. It specifies CASSLKIAGLTEAFF.

This clonotype was found a few times. This chain uses TRBV2 with TRBJ2-1; 9 bases align to TRBD2. Trimming removed 3 bases from V and 7 bases from J; junction bases left unmatched: 10. The CDR3 runs 16 residues. CDR1 is SNHLY and CDR2 is FYNNEI in the germline V gene. The CDR3 DNA sequence: TGTGCCAGCAGTGACGGCGGGAGGGATATGGGAAATGAGCAGTTCTTC. This encodes CASSDGGRDMGNEQFF. The complete variable domain, with remaining parts taken from reference TRBV2 and TRBJ2-1, reads EPEVTQTPSHQVTQMGQEVILRCVPISNHLYFYWYRQILGQKVEFLVSFYNNEISEKSEIFDDQFSVERPDGSNFTLKIRSTKLEDSAMYFCASSDGGRDMGNEQFFGPGTRLTVL.

The genes are TRBV18 and TRBJ2-5, with D unclear. The CDR3 has 13 residues. Looked up from germline, CDR1 is KGHSH and CDR2 is LQKENI. Trimming cost V 3 bases and J 0 bases, with 5 bases left between them. CDR3 protein: CASSPSYQETQYF. DNA of the CDR3: TGTGCCAGCTCACCTTCGTACCAAGAGACCCAGTACTTC.

This clonotype was detected only a few times. The CDR3 region has the DNA TGTGCCAGCAGCGTATCACAGGGGGCATCTTACGAGCAGTACTTC. Protein sequence: CASSVSQGASYEQYF. The chain joins TRBV9 to TRBJ2-7, with 9 bases that match TRBD1. The CDR3 sequence is 15 residues long. The germline V gene has CDR1 SGDLS and CDR2 YYNGEE. Germline trimming cut 1 base from V and 4 bases from J; bases unmatched to any gene: 6.

V usage is TRBV20-1 and J usage is TRBJ2-5; possibly TRBD1 for D (6 bases). Germline values: CDR1 DFQATT, CDR2 SNEGSKA (reference sequence). This CDR3 has 14 residues. The V end was cut by 4 bases, the J end by 4 bases, with 16 bases between. CDR3 protein: CSAIRQARGETQYF. DNA of the CDR3: TGCAGTGCTATCCGACAGGCACGGGGAGAGACCCAGTACTTC.

This chain joins TRBV20-1 and TRBJ2-1; 14 bases align to TRBD2. J gave up 8 bases and V 6 bases, and 6 bases lay outside the gene matches. The CDR3 loop spans 14 amino acids. Germline loops: CDR1 DFQATT, CDR2 SNEGSKA (reference sequence). The CDR3 reads CSARTSGRSDEQFF. The CDR3 DNA reads TGCAGTGCAAGGACTAGCGGGAGGTCCGATGAGCAGTTCTTC.

The chain links TRBV2 to TRBJ2-5; D not resolved. There are 11 residues in the CDR3. The V end was cut by 4 bases, the J end by 4 bases, with 4 bases between. The germline V gene has CDR1 SNHLY and CDR2 FYNNEI. The CDR3: CASSGGETQYF. The DNA for the CDR3 is TGTGCCAGCAGTGGGGGAGAGACCCAGTACTTC.

The chain links TRBV29-1 to TRBJ2-7; possibly TRBD1 or TRBD2 for D (5 bases each). Germline V CDR1 and CDR2: SQVTM, ANQGSEA. The CDR3 covers 12 residues. Trimming cost V 7 bases and J 6 bases, with 16 bases left between them. The CDR3 nucleotides are TGCAGCGCCAGGACTGACAGACCCGAGCAGTACTTC. Translating it yields CSARTDRPEQYF.

Only a few counts were recorded for this clonotype. This CDR3 is CASSLDSVDQPQHF. CDR3 nucleotides: TGCGCCAGCAGCCTCGACAGTGTTGATCAGCCCCAGCATTTT. The V and J genes are TRBV4-3 and TRBJ1-5; the D gene is possibly TRBD1 (5 bases). The V and J ends lost 4 bases and 5 bases respectively, with 12 bases between them. Germline loops: CDR1 LGHNA, CDR2 YSLEER. This CDR3 has 14 amino acids.

This clonotype was recorded at least ten times. The gene calls are TRBV9 and TRBJ2-1; no reliable D call. Germline V CDR1 and CDR2: SGDLS, YYNGEE. This CDR3 comprises 15 residues. V was pared by 0 bases and J by 3 bases, with 10 bases between. The CDR3 is CASSVASVNYNEQFF. As DNA, the CDR3 is TGTGCCAGCAGCGTAGCGTCAGTAAACTACAATGAGCAGTTCTTC.

This clonotype was counted only a few times. This chain links TRBV18 with TRBJ2-1; D gene ambiguous. Germline CDR1 reads KGHSH; CDR2 reads LQKENI. Between the trimmed V and J ends, which lost 2 bases and 5 bases, there was a span of 7 bases. This CDR3 region has 13 residues. CDR3 DNA sequence: TGTGCCAGCTCACCAGACGGAGACAATGAGCAGTTCTTC. Amino acid sequence: CASSPDGDNEQFF.

This clonotype turned up a few times. The V and J genes are TRBV5-1 and TRBJ2-2, with D tentatively TRBD1 or TRBD2 (6 bases each). CDR1 and CDR2 from the germline V gene are SGHRS and YFSETQ. The V and J ends lost 0 bases and 2 bases respectively, with 8 bases between them. This CDR3 comprises 15 residues. CDR3: CASSLGGTNTGELFF. The CDR3, as DNA: TGCGCCAGCAGCTTGGGCGGGACAAACACCGGGGAGCTGTTTTTT.

The chain has TRBV6-1 and TRBJ1-2, with TRBD1 identical over 8 bases. CDR1 is MNHNS and CDR2 is SASEGT in the germline V gene. The V segment lost 4 bases and the J segment 4 bases; nucleotides outside the gene matches: 23. The CDR3 contains 20 residues. The CDR3 region is CASSGHGGAGRTGTIYGYTF. The CDR3 nucleotides are TGTGCCAGCAGTGGCCACGGTGGGGCTGGAAGGACAGGGACCATCTATGGCTACACCTTC.

The rearrangement links TRBV7-9 to TRBJ2-5, with D possibly matching TRBD2 (6 bases). Between the trimmed V and J ends, which lost 5 bases and 12 bases, there was a span of 28 bases. This CDR3 region has 16 residues. CDR1 and CDR2 (germline): SEHNR, FQNEAQ (reference sequence). The CDR3 spells CASSPAGPVFHRWEYF. The CDR3 bases are TGTGCCAGCAGCCCTGCGGGGCCCGTCTTCCATCGGTGGGAGTACTTC.

This clonotype showed up just a few times. V is TRBV15 and J is TRBJ1-3; unclear D gene. The CDR3 is 14 amino acids. CDR1 is LNHNV and CDR2 is YYDKDF in the germline V gene (reference sequence). Trimming removed 2 bases from V and 1 base from J, with 6 bases in between. CDR3 DNA sequence: TGTGCCACCAGCAGATTGGGGTCTGGAAACACCATATATTTT. It codes for CATSRLGSGNTIYF.

There are a few counts of this clonotype. The V and J genes are TRBV11-2 and TRBJ1-1; weak D call: TRBD1 (5 bases). V lost 5 bases and J lost 5, with 18 bases in between. Germline V gives CDR1 SGHAT, CDR2 FQNNGV. The CDR3 loop spans 15 amino acids. This CDR3 is CASSLGPLGETEAFF. CDR3 bases: TGTGCCAGCAGCCTGGGGCCCCTGGGGGAAACTGAAGCTTTCTTT.

This clonotype was seen a few times. The rearrangement links TRBV27 to TRBJ1-5; unclear D gene. V was trimmed by 2 bases and J by 1 base, leaving 3 bases between them. The germline V gene encodes CDR1 MNHEY and CDR2 SMNVEV (reference sequence). CDR3 length equals 13 residues. In DNA, the CDR3 is TGTGCCAGCAGTTTAAAAAGCAATCAGCCCCAGCATTTT. Protein product: CASSLKSNQPQHF.

This clonotype was picked up a small number of times. The chain employs TRBV10-2 and TRBJ2-2; D is unclear. The V and J ends lost 6 bases and 0 bases respectively, with 11 bases between them. The CDR3 length is 15 residues. Germline V gene sequence: CDR1 WSHSY, CDR2 SAAADI. CDR3 loop: CASSPPTPNTGELFF. The CDR3 DNA reads TGCGCCAGCAGCCCACCCACCCCGAACACCGGGGAGCTGTTTTTT.

This clonotype came up a few times. The chain has TRBV4-2 and TRBJ2-7; 10 bases agree with TRBD2. The germline V gene has CDR1 LGHNA and CDR2 YNFKEQ. Trimming cost V 0 bases and J 2 bases; bases outside gene matches: 4. The CDR3 contains 16 residues. DNA for the CDR3: TGTGCCAGCAGCCAAGAATATAGCGGGAGGCCCTACGAGCAGTACTTC. Protein: CASSQEYSGRPYEQYF.

Only a few counts were recorded for this clonotype. The V call is TRBV24-1, the J call TRBJ1-5; TRBD1 aligns across 8 bases. Germline V gene data show CDR1 as KGHDR and CDR2 as SFDVKD. V lost 4 bases and J lost 2; bases outside the gene matches: 9. The CDR3 spans 17 residues. Here the CDR3 reads CATSDPGTGDGNQPQHF. CDR3 nucleotides: TGTGCCACCAGTGACCCAGGGACAGGTGATGGCAATCAGCCCCAGCATTTT.

This clonotype has only a few counts. The chain has TRBV28 and TRBJ2-7; 9 positions match TRBD1. This CDR3 comprises 16 residues. Looked up from germline, CDR1 is MDHEN and CDR2 is SYDVKM. V dropped 6 bases and J dropped 0; count of bases not matched to a gene: 9. The CDR3 loop reads CASSTPGTGSSYEQYF. CDR3 sequence (DNA): TGTGCCAGCAGCACCCCCGGGACAGGGAGCTCCTACGAGCAGTACTTC. Complete variable domain (other parts from reference TRBV28 and TRBJ2-7): DVKVTQSSRYLVKRTGEKVFLECVQDMDHENMFWYRQDPGLGLRLIYFSYDVKMKEKGDIPEGYSVSREKKERFSLILESASTNQTSMYLCASSTPGTGSSYEQYFGPGTRLTVT.

The CDR3 DNA reads as TGTGCCAGCAGCGAGGGAGCGGGAGGGCCCCCGTCCTACAATGAGCAGTTCTTC. It encodes CASSEGAGGPPSYNEQFF. The chain uses TRBV11-1 and TRBJ2-1, with 10 bases identical to TRBD2. The V gene end was trimmed by 5 bases and the J gene end by 1 base; junction bases not matched to a gene: 11. The CDR3 is made up of 18 amino acids. The germline gives CDR1 SGHAT, CDR2 FQDESV (reference sequence).

This clonotype was detected only a few times. CDR3 bases: TGCAGTGCTAGAGTGGCGCGGAACTCCTACGAGCAGTACTTC. It is translated as CSARVARNSYEQYF. The chain uses TRBV20-1 and TRBJ2-7; D is unresolved. Trimming removed 1 base at V and 0 bases at J, with 10 bases between. This CDR3 spans 14 amino acids. The V gene's germline CDR1 is DFQATT and CDR2 SNEGSKA (reference sequence).

This clonotype was detected a few times. This rearrangement joins TRBV20-1 to TRBJ2-1; TRBD1 matches at 8 bases. The CDR3 loop spans 14 amino acids. The V gene's germline CDR1 is DFQATT and CDR2 SNEGSKA (reference sequence). Unmatched junction bases numbered 6, after V lost 3 bases and J lost 5 bases. The CDR3, as DNA: TGCAGTGCTAGCAGACAGGGGTACAACAATGAGCAGTTCTTC. Its protein is CSASRQGYNNEQFF.